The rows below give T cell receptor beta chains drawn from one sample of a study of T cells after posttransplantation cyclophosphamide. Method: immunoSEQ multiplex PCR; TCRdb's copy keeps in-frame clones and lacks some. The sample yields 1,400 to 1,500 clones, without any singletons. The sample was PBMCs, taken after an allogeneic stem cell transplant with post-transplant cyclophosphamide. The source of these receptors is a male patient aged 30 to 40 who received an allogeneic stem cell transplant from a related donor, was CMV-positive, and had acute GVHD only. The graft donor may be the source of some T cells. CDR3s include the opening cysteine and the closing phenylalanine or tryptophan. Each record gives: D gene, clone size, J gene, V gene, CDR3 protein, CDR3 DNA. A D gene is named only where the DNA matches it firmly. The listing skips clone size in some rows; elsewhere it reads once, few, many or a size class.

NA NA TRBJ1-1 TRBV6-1 CASSYPTEAFF TGTGCCAGCAGTTACCCGACAGAAGCTTTCTTT
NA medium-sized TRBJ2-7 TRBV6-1 CASSELFPYEQYF TGTGCCAGCAGTGAACTGTTCCCCTACGAGCAGTACTTC
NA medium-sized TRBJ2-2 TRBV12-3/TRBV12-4 CASSLTGNTGELFF TGTGCCAGCAGTTTGACAGGGAACACCGGGGAGCTGTTTTTT
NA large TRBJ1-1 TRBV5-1 CASSLFGTTYFITEAFF TGCGCCAGCAGCTTGTTCGGGACTACGTATTTTATCACTGAAGCTTTCTTT
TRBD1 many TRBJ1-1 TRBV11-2 CASSSTGGMNTEAFF TGTGCCAGCAGCTCGACAGGGGGTATGAACACTGAAGCTTTCTTT
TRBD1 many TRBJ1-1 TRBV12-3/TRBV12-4 CASRGQGGTEAFF TGTGCCAGCAGGGGACAGGGGGGGACTGAAGCTTTCTTT
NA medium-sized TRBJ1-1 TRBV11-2 CASSLSVVRVEAFF TGTGCCAGCAGCTTAAGTGTCGTTAGGGTTGAAGCTTTCTTT
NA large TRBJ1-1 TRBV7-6 CASSLVGVENTEAFF TGTGCCAGCAGCTTAGTCGGGGTCGAGAACACTGAAGCTTTCTTT
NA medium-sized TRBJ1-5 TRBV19 CASTNPGGQPQHF TGTGCCAGTACCAACCCCGGGGGTCAGCCCCAGCATTTT
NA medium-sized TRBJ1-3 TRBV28 CASSLLPRGTAIYF TGTGCCAGCAGTTTACTGCCCAGGGGCACCGCCATATATTTT
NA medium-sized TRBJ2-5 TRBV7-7 CASSLGRKETQYF TGTGCCAGCAGCTTAGGCAGAAAAGAGACCCAGTACTTC
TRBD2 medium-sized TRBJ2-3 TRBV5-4 CASSLGLAGTDTQYF TGTGCCAGCAGCTTGGGACTAGCGGGGACAGATACGCAGTATTTT
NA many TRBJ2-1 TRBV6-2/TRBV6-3 CASSYVGGRNNEQFF TGTGCCAGCAGTTACGTCGGGGGGCGGAACAATGAGCAGTTCTTC
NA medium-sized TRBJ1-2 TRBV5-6 CASSSQGSYGYTF TGTGCCAGCAGCTCACAGGGTTCCTATGGCTACACCTTC
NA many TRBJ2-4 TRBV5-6 CASSFAGTLVKNIQYF TGTGCCAGCAGCTTCGCAGGAACACTAGTCAAAAACATTCAGTACTTC
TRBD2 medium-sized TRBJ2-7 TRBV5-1 CASSARLAGEQYF TGCGCCAGCAGTGCTCGGTTAGCGGGGGAGCAGTACTTC
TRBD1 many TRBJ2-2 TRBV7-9 CASSFRQGTNTGELFF TGTGCCAGCAGCTTCCGACAGGGTACGAACACCGGGGAGCTGTTTTTT
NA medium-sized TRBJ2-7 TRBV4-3 CASSQGLSGSYEQYF TGCGCCAGCAGCCAAGGTCTTAGCGGCTCCTACGAGCAGTACTTC
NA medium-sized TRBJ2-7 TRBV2 CASKGVSGSYEQYF TGTGCCAGCAAGGGAGTATCGGGGTCCTACGAGCAGTACTTC
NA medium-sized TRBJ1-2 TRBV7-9 CASSLYYTF TGTGCCAGCAGCTTATACTACACCTTC
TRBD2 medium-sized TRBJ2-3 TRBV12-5 CASGLGPLGGGSTDTQYF TGTGCTAGTGGTTTGGGGCCTCTAGGCGGGGGATCCACAGATACGCAGTATTTT
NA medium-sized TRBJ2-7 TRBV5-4 CASSQGGLYEQYF TGTGCCAGCAGCCAAGGCGGGCTCTACGAGCAGTACTTC
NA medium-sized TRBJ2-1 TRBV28 CASRTRLNNEQFF TGTGCCAGCCGGACTCGGCTTAACAATGAGCAGTTCTTC
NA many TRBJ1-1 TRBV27 CASSLQQNTEAFF TGTGCCAGCAGTTTACAACAGAACACTGAAGCTTTCTTT
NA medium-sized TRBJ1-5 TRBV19 CASSIGGRVNQPQHF TGTGCCAGTAGTATAGGTGGCAGGGTCAATCAGCCCCAGCATTTT
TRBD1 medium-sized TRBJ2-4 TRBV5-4 CASSAQGAAKNIQYF TGTGCCAGCAGCGCCCAGGGGGCAGCCAAAAACATTCAGTACTTC
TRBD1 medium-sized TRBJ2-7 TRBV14 CASSRRDRGGEQYF TGTGCCAGCAGCCGCCGGGACAGGGGAGGCGAGCAGTACTTC
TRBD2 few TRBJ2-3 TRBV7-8 CASSYWTSGGPTDTQYF TGTGCCAGCAGCTACTGGACTAGCGGGGGCCCCACAGATACGCAGTATTTT
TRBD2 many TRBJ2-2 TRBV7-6 CASSALTSGGNTGELFF TGTGCCAGCAGCGCCCTGACTAGCGGGGGGAACACCGGGGAGCTGTTTTTT
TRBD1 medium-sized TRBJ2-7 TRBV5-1 CASSLGQGPYEQYF TGCGCCAGCAGCTTGGGACAGGGCCCCTACGAGCAGTACTTC
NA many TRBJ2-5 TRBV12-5 CASGSGGPAETQYF TGTGCTAGTGGTTCCGGGGGGCCCGCGGAGACCCAGTACTTC
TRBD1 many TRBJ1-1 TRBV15 CATSRGDSNTEAFF TGTGCCACCAGCAGGGGGGACAGCAACACTGAAGCTTTCTTT
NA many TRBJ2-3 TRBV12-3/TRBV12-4 CASSSLPGRGEADTQYF TGTGCCAGCAGTTCCCTCCCGGGCAGGGGGGAGGCAGATACGCAGTATTTT
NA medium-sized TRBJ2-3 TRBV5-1 CASTGRERTDTQYF TGCGCCAGCACCGGCAGGGAACGCACAGATACGCAGTATTTT
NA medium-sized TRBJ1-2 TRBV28 CASSLFAGDGYTF TGTGCCAGCAGTTTATTTGCAGGGGACGGCTACACCTTC
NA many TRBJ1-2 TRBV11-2 CASSLQVNYGYTF TGTGCCAGCAGCTTACAGGTGAACTATGGCTACACCTTC
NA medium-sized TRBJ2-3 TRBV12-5 CASVEAGGTDTQYF TGTGCTAGTGTCGAGGCAGGAGGTACAGATACGCAGTATTTT